This TCR beta chain is from a study of T cells in Graves' hyperthyroidism and ophthalmopathy. Findings and caveats of the study: Before onset, by a median of approximately 6.8 months, the model predicted ophthalmopathy. Within blood appeared most thyroid clonotypes that had expanded above 0.001.

There were TCR beta CDR3 regions amplified from RNA transcripts. TCR CDR3 underwent first-round RT-PCR with the HTBI primer set. TCRdb independently ran MiXCR on the multiplex PCR reads; one entry per CDR3 protein. This table has hundreds of thousands of distinct CDR3 sequences, about 35% appearing once. The definition of stable Graves' hyperthyroidism was no ophthalmopathy progression within 18 months. The authors obtained PBMCs from 9 to 10 ml of fresh peripheral blood. V lost 4 bases, J lost 5 bases, and 15 bases lay in between. This CDR3 has 14 amino acids. Germline CDR1 and CDR2: SGHRS and YFSETQ. This clonotype was observed at least ten times. The antigen is not known.

Sequenced sample: blood. The V call is TRBV5-1, the J call TRBJ2-5, with D perhaps matching TRBD1 (6 bases). This TCR was sampled from a woman in her thirties or forties with Graves' hyperthyroidism. DNA of the CDR3: TGCGCCAGCAGCACACAGGGTGGTGTTGAGACCCAGTACTTC. It specifies CASSTQGGVETQYF.